This note documents a single T cell receptor beta chain sequence. The source of the sample is a study of blood T cell repertoires in COVID-19. Study in general: The study drew acute and convalescent COVID-19 samples from the United States, Italy and Spain. PBMCs, B-cell-depleted T cells, or T cells were the source of the cDNA or gDNA that made up the material.

Assay: immunoSEQ multiplex PCR; the TCRdb copy retains only in-frame clones and omits some. The sample has under 350,000 clones, 70% to 90% seen once. The CDR3 loop spans 16 amino acids. Germline loops: CDR1 KGHSH, CDR2 LQKENI. The V end lost 4 bases, the J end lost 3 bases, and 18 bases lay between the germline ends. V gene TRBV18 combines with J gene TRBJ1-2; the D gene is possibly TRBD1 (6 bases). Material: peripheral blood. The source is a man aged 60-69 years who had recovered from COVID-19. CDR3 region: CASSQGLTGSDYGYTF. The CDR3 DNA reads TGTGCCAGCTCACAGGGCTTGACAGGCTCCGACTATGGCTACACCTTC.